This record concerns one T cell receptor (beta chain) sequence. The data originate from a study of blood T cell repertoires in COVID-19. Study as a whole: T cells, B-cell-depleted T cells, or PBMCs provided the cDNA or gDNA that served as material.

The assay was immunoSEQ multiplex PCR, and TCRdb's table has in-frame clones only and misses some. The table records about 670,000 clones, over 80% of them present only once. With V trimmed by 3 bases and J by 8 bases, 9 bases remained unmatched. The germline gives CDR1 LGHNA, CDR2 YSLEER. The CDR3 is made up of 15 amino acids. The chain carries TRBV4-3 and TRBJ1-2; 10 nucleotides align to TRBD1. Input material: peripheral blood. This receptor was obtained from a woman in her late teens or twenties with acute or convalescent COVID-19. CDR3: CASSQGRQGARGYTF. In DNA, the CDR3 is TGCGCCAGCAGCCAGGGGAGACAGGGGGCGAGGGGCTACACCTTC.